This T cell receptor (beta chain) was documented in a study of shared clonotypes between healthy human individuals (TCRdb year 2020). As for the study more broadly: A couple of women and a few men aged 18 to 49 years were included in the cohort. For each donor, three plates each were used for CD4 naive and CD4 memory, two plates were used for CD8 naive, and one plate was used for CD8 memory. Each donor's leukapheresis produced roughly between about 0.8 and 10 billion PBMCs. To estimate repertoire size and how much clonotype sharing occurs between individuals, the study deeply sequenced the blood TCR repertoires of several healthy adults. Different laboratories and diverse techniques were used to prepare libraries and sequence TCR repertoires, to increase sequencing depth and limit assay-specific biases. Here is what the overall study found, with its caveats: Naive subsets generally had larger estimated clonotype richness than memory subsets. Pairwise subsampling led to the expectation that sequencing depth would affect the degree of clonotype sharing among donors. Even with the large sequencing depth, rarefaction of the sorted-subset datasets indicated that sequencing was incomplete. Because the study included a small number of donors, the genetic and exposure-history diversity represented was limited. Sampling was limited to blood, and TCR repertoires in tissue likely differ from TCR repertoires in blood. Higher generation probabilities were observed for clonotypes shared by all four sorted-subset donors than for non-shared clonotypes. Sharing across a few donors was observed for about 4.8% of naive CD4, about 3.2% of naive CD8, 2% to 2.5% of memory CD4, and over 0.3% of memory CD8 clonotypes.

Trimming takes 5 bases from V and 0 bases from J, and the germline ends sit 8 bases apart. The germline V gene encodes CDR1 SGHAT and CDR2 FQNNGV. The CDR3 starts with the cysteine, ends with the phenylalanine, and has 13 residues. Here the CDR3 DNA is all that survives: 39 bases in frame from base 1. Using the deep immunoSEQ assay, TCR CDR3 regions were amplified from genomic DNA by multiplex PCR. Extracted genomic DNA from each cell subset was spread evenly across all wells of several immunoSEQ 96-well plates, with each plate serving as a replicate. For sorted subsets, around 200 ng genomic DNA, equal to 30,000 to 35,000 T cell genomes, was loaded into each replicate PCR. Purified libraries were quantified with a Qubit 3.0 fluorometer, sized on a Bioanalyzer 2100, and re-quantified with the KAPA Library Quantification kit. Each immunoSEQ 96-well plate was sequenced on its own single-read 150-cycle Illumina NextSeq 550 flow cell. Per the source publication's procedure: Because only junctional sequences without quality scores were contained in the immunoSEQ output, filtering matching that applied to full-length reads could not be performed. To assign V/J genes and CDR3, sequences were annotated against IMGT germline references using PyIR, a Python wrapper for IgBLAST v1.9. Any read was removed if the V/J assignment was weak (E-value above 1e-6), the CDR3 was missing, or the read contained stop codons, out-of-frame junctions, or ambiguous translated residues. A V3J clonotype was defined by an identical inferred V gene, J gene, and CDR3 amino acid sequence. To compute the percentage overlap between repertoires, the number of shared unique clonotypes was divided by the size of the smaller repertoire. Repertoire richness was assessed with RTK rarefaction, the Chao1 estimator, and Recon v2.1 estimates of unobserved clonotypes. Generation probabilities for all TCRbeta clonotypes obtained by the gDNA method from four donors were computed using OLGA. Entries here come from immuneACCESS through TCRdb and include only in-frame sequences with V and J called. Some clones fail to appear in such tables; in the studies checked, an unresolved V gene covers under half of the shortfall, and the cause of the remainder is unknown. From that table come the V and J calls and clone size; the DNA was used to work out D and trimming. The sample records approximately 620,000 clones, around 97% of which are singletons. Around 0.06% of the sample lies in the top ten.

A word on this clone: The target of this receptor is not known. Base-call qualities are not available, and no considerably larger clone is one nucleotide away.

Donors were healthy HIV-negative adults with no recently reported acute infections or vaccinations. Only Caucasian adults living in Nashville, Tennessee, USA were represented among the donors. Magnetic negative selection was used to enrich CD4+ T cells, after which naive cells were positively selected on CD45RA and the negative fraction became the memory subset. Blood was collected by leukapheresis, and PBMCs were isolated by Ficoll-Histopaque density gradient centrifugation and then cryopreserved in liquid nitrogen vapor phase. Analytical flow cytometry was used to check the purity and quantity of every magnetically sorted T cell population. Genomic DNA was isolated from every sorted fraction and measured by UV absorbance on a Nanodrop 2000c.

The sample taken for sequencing was naive CD4+ T cells sorted from blood. In the paper's terms, the cell subset or site label means: CD45RA+ positively selected. This clonotype was obtained from a woman aged 30 to 39 in good health. Recombination connected TRBV11-2 to TRBJ2-7; the D call is tentative, TRBD1 or TRBD2, as each matches 5 bases. At the DNA level, the sequence is TGTGCCAGCAGCCCGGGGCCCTCCTACGAGCAGTACTTC. This is translated as CASSPGPSYEQYF.